This TCR beta chain was captured in a study of cytomegalovirus exposure and HLA in healthy donors. Germline V lookup: CDR1 MNHEY, CDR2 SMNVEV (reference sequence). The CDR3 contains 14 residues. The V gene lost 3 bases and the J gene lost 6 bases, with 13 bases spanning the gap. 60 Vbeta and 13 Jbeta primers were used in PCR. Some clones are missing from TCRdb's copy, which holds only in-frame ones; the method was immunoSEQ multiplex PCR. The data show approximately 130,000 clones, roughly four fifths seen once. The specimen was PBMCs. The chain is built from TRBV27 and TRBJ2-3; maybe TRBD1 (5 bases). This sequence was found in a man aged 35-49 years in good health and CMV-seronegative. The CDR3 here is CASSFGGARDTQYF. DNA for the CDR3: TGTGCCAGCAGTTTTGGTGGGGCGAGGGATACGCAGTATTTT.